Presented here are 23 T cell receptor beta chains from one specimen sequenced in a study of blood T cell repertoires in COVID-19. TCRdb's table, derived via immunoSEQ multiplex PCR, lists solely in-frame clones and lacks some. This table has about 210,000 clones, 89% appearing once. Sequences were obtained from peripheral blood. Receptors were obtained from a woman between 40 and 50 years old with acute or convalescent COVID-19.

V and J are TRBV7-9 and TRBJ2-3; D unclear. Germline values: CDR1 SEHNR, CDR2 FQNEAQ (reference sequence). V gave up 5 bases and J gave up 4 bases, with 7 bases separating them. The CDR3 is 12 residues long. The DNA for the CDR3 is TGTGCCAGCAGCCCACAGTCAGATACGCAGTATTTT. Protein sequence: CASSPQSDTQYF.

The chain combines TRBV5-4 with TRBJ2-5; TRBD2 aligns across 10 bases. V lost 4 bases and J lost 1; bases outside the gene matches: 4. The germline V gene has CDR1 SGHNT and CDR2 YYREEE (reference sequence). CDR3 length: 15 residues. CDR3 region: CASSPQRGGQETQYF. The CDR3, as DNA: TGTGCCAGCAGCCCCCAGCGGGGGGGCCAAGAGACCCAGTACTTC. Variable domain in full (rest from reference TRBV5-4 and TRBJ2-5): ETGVTQSPTHLIKTRGQQVTLRCSSQSGHNTVSWYQQALGQGPQFIFQYYREEENGRGNFPPRFSGLQFPNYSSELNVNALELDDSALYLCASSPQRGGQETQYFGPGTRLLVL.

The rearrangement joins TRBV19 to TRBJ1-4, with a weak D call TRBD1 (5 bases). V lost 11 bases and J lost 0, with 13 bases in between. Germline loops: CDR1 LNHDA, CDR2 SQIVND (reference sequence). The CDR3 has 14 residues. CDR3 protein: CASGAGATNEKLFF. DNA for the CDR3: TGTGCCTCCGGGGCGGGGGCAACTAATGAAAAACTGTTTTTT.

The gene calls are TRBV4-1 and TRBJ2-3; no definite D call. Germline-derived CDR1 and CDR2 are MGHRA and YSYEKL. V lost 1 base and J 0 bases, leaving 2 bases between the germline ends. The CDR3 sequence is 13 residues long. CDR3 loop: CASSQASTDTQYF. The CDR3, as DNA: TGCGCCAGCAGCCAAGCTAGCACAGATACGCAGTATTTT.

The chain employs TRBV27 and TRBJ1-1, with 10 bases lining up with TRBD1. Germline V gene data show CDR1 as MNHEY and CDR2 as SMNVEV (reference sequence). The CDR3 extends over 16 amino acids. V trimming: 1 base; J trimming: 4 bases; junction bases outside the gene matches: 6. Written as DNA, the CDR3 is TGTGCCAGCAGTTTATTGACAGGGGGCAGGGGCACTGAAGCTTTCTTT. Translated, it gives CASSLLTGGRGTEAFF.

The chain joins TRBV28 to TRBJ2-7, with 11 bases lining up with TRBD1. Germline V gene sequence: CDR1 MDHEN, CDR2 SYDVKM. Germline trimming cut 5 bases from V and 3 bases from J; bases unmatched to any gene: 6. The CDR3 loop spans 15 amino acids. The CDR3 sequence is CASSLPGQGVYEQYV. CDR3 bases: TGTGCCAGCAGTCTACCGGGACAGGGGGTCTACGAGCAGTACGTC.

This sequence joins TRBV5-1 and TRBJ1-2; 9 bases are shared with TRBD1. The CDR3 runs 14 residues. Germline values: CDR1 SGHRS, CDR2 YFSETQ. Trimming cost V 3 bases and J 4 bases; bases outside gene matches: 4. The DNA of the CDR3 is TGCGCCAGCAGCTCCGACAGGGGGGTCTATGGCTACACCTTC. It codes for CASSSDRGVYGYTF.

V and J are TRBV19 and TRBJ1-5; 9 positions agree with TRBD1. The CDR3 sequence is 14 residues long. Germline CDR1 LNHDA, CDR2 SQIVND (reference sequence). V lost 9 bases to trimming and J lost 3 bases; unmatched junction nucleotides: 6. CDR3 in amino acids: CASGQGNFNQPQHF. The CDR3 nucleotides read TGTGCCAGCGGACAGGGGAATTTCAATCAGCCCCAGCATTTT.

The chain carries TRBV19 and TRBJ2-3, with 7 bases matching TRBD1. CDR1 and CDR2 (germline): LNHDA, SQIVND (reference sequence). The CDR3 spans 15 residues. The J segment lost 7 bases and the V segment lost 3 bases, leaving 10 bases of the junction unmatched. The CDR3 sequence: CASSIKTGTTHTQYF. In DNA, the CDR3 is TGTGCCAGTAGTATCAAGACAGGGACGACGCATACGCAGTATTTT.

In DNA form, the CDR3 reads TGTGCCAGCAGTGAGACAGGGCGTAGCAATCAGCCCCAGCATTTT. It specifies CASSETGRSNQPQHF. The chain combines TRBV5-6 with TRBJ1-5; TRBD1 aligns across 7 bases. Trimming took 5 bases from V and 0 from J; bases not matched to a gene: 5. This CDR3 is built from 15 residues. The germline CDR1 and CDR2 sequences are SGHDT and YYEEEE.

V is TRBV2 and J is TRBJ1-2, with TRBD1 matching 8 bases. Trimming took 5 bases from V and 8 from J; bases not matched to a gene: 7. The CDR3 length is 13 residues. Germline V gives CDR1 SNHLY, CDR2 FYNNEI. The CDR3 loop is CASSLTGERGYTF. The CDR3, as DNA: TGTGCCAGCAGTTTGACAGGGGAGCGCGGCTACACCTTC.

The V and J genes are TRBV4-1 and TRBJ2-7, with TRBD1 identical over 10 bases. The V and J ends lost 6 bases and 6 bases, in that order; junction bases with no gene match: 8. The germline CDR1 and CDR2 sequences are MGHRA and YSYEKL. This CDR3 contains 14 residues. This CDR3 reads CASSPGQGGGEQYV. The DNA for the CDR3 is TGCGCCAGCAGTCCCGGACAGGGGGGCGGCGAGCAGTACGTC.

Here the CDR3 reads CASSSGTHGNTIYF. CDR3 nucleotides: TGTGCCAGCAGCTCTGGGACTCATGGAAACACCATATATTTT. This rearrangement joins TRBV13 to TRBJ1-3, with D possibly matching TRBD1 (5 bases). CDR3 length: 14 amino acids. The ends were cut back, 4 bases at V and 3 bases at J, with 10 bases in the middle. Germline assignment: CDR1 PRHDT and CDR2 FYEKMQ (reference sequence).

V and J are TRBV6-5 and TRBJ1-2; no reliable D call. The CDR3 extends over 14 amino acids. From germline, CDR1 is MNHEY and CDR2 SVGAGI. V was pared by 8 bases and J by 2 bases, with 15 bases between. This CDR3 is CASSPGGENYGYTF. The CDR3 DNA sequence: TGTGCCAGCTCGCCGGGCGGGGAAAACTATGGCTACACCTTC.

This clone has a handful of counts. The chain recombines TRBV11-2 with TRBJ2-2; 9 nucleotides agree with TRBD1. From germline, CDR1 is SGHAT and CDR2 FQNNGV. The CDR3 runs to 19 residues. V dropped 5 bases and J dropped 3; count of bases not matched to a gene: 16. CDR3 bases: TGTGCCAGCAGCATAAGCCCGGGACAGGGATTTTCGGACACCGGGGAGCTGTTTTTT. The encoded protein is CASSISPGQGFSDTGELFF.

The rearrangement links TRBV20-1 to TRBJ1-2, with D possibly matching TRBD1 (5 bases). V was pared by 2 bases and J by 5 bases, with 6 bases between. CDR1 DFQATT and CDR2 SNEGSKA come from the germline V gene (reference sequence). The CDR3 loop spans 11 amino acids. The CDR3 nucleotides read TGCAGTGCTAGACAGGGTTATGGCTACACCTTC. Translated, it gives CSARQGYGYTF.

The chain joins TRBV30 to TRBJ2-3; 9 bases line up with TRBD2. The germline CDR1 and CDR2 sequences are GTSNPN and SVGIG (reference sequence). The CDR3 sequence is 16 residues long. CDR3 coding DNA: TGTGCTGGAGATGGACTAGCGTTTCATAGCACAGATACGCAGTATTTT. It is translated as CAGDGLAFHSTDTQYF. Using reference TRBV30 and TRBJ2-3 for the parts outside the CDR3, the full variable domain is SQTIHQWPATLVQPVGSPLSLECTVEGTSNPNLYWYRQAAGRGLQLLFYSVGIGQISSEVPQNLSASRPQDRQFILSSKKLLLSDSGFYLCAGDGLAFHSTDTQYFGPGTRLTVL.

The chain joins TRBV9 to TRBJ1-2; 10 positions agree with TRBD1. The germline V gene has CDR1 SGDLS and CDR2 YYNGEE. Unmatched junction bases numbered 12, after V lost 1 base and J lost 6 bases. The CDR3 loop spans 17 amino acids. The CDR3 nucleotides read TGTGCCAGCAGCGTACGGGACGACAGGGGGCCGAGGGATGGCTACACCTTC. This codes for CASSVRDDRGPRDGYTF.

The rearrangement joins TRBV30 to TRBJ1-5, with 8 bases that match TRBD1. Per germline, CDR1 GTSNPN and CDR2 SVGIG (reference sequence). Trimming at V came to 7 bases and at J to 1 base, leaving 3 bases not matched to a gene. This CDR3 contains 13 residues. Here the CDR3 reads CASQGASNQPQHF. CDR3 in DNA: TGTGCCTCCCAGGGGGCGAGCAATCAGCCCCAGCATTTT. Variable domain in full (rest from reference TRBV30 and TRBJ1-5): SQTIHQWPATLVQPVGSPLSLECTVEGTSNPNLYWYRQAAGRGLQLLFYSVGIGQISSEVPQNLSASRPQDRQFILSSKKLLLSDSGFYLCASQGASNQPQHFGDGTRLSIL.

The chain joins TRBV6-5 to TRBJ2-7, with TRBD1 as a possible D gene (5 bases). V lost 0 bases to trimming and J lost 4 bases, with 16 bases between them. Germline CDR1 reads MNHEY; CDR2 reads SVGAGI. The CDR3 runs 16 residues. The DNA for the CDR3 is TGTGCCAGCAGTTACTCCCGGACAACCAGTCGGTACGAGCAGTACGTC. Amino acids: CASSYSRTTSRYEQYV.

The V and J genes are TRBV19 and TRBJ1-1, with a weak D call TRBD1 (5 bases). The V and J ends lost 3 bases and 12 bases respectively, with 17 bases between them. This CDR3 contains 13 residues. Germline CDR1 LNHDA, CDR2 SQIVND (reference sequence). This chain's CDR3 is CASSIEPTGVTFF. In DNA, the CDR3 is TGTGCCAGTAGTATCGAACCCACGGGGGTAACTTTCTTT. The whole variable domain, filled in from reference TRBV19 and TRBJ1-1, reads DGGITQSPKYLFRKEGQNVTLSCEQNLNHDAMYWYRQDPGQGLRLIYYSQIVNDFQKGDIAEGYSVSREKKESFPLTVTSAQKNPTAFYLCASSIEPTGVTFFGQGTRLTVV.

There are a few counts of this clone. This sample includes further DNA sequences coding for the same CDR3. This chain links TRBV18 with TRBJ1-5; D is ambiguous. From germline, CDR1 is KGHSH and CDR2 LQKENI. V shed 6 bases and J shed 1 base, with 7 bases lying between them. The CDR3 length is 13 residues. CDR3 sequence: CASSRGSNQPQHF. The CDR3 region has the DNA TGTGCCAGCTCCCGAGGGAGCAATCAGCCCCAGCATTTT.

This clone was observed a handful of times. The J gene is TRBJ2-3, the V gene TRBV18, with 8 bases aligning to TRBD2. The CDR3 spans 15 residues. J lost 9 bases, V lost 5 bases, and 13 bases had no gene match. The germline gives CDR1 KGHSH, CDR2 LQKENI. In DNA, the CDR3 is TGTGCCAGCTCATCGGAGAGCGGGGGCCGGGTGACGCAGTATTTT. Translated, it gives CASSSESGGRVTQYF.